This section outlines one T cell receptor beta chain sequence together with its context. Its antigen is undetermined. The data were obtained in a study of PD-1 blockade in classical Hodgkin lymphoma. Study-level findings and limits: Significantly greater TCR diversity emerged by C4D1 in CD4+ cells but not CD8+ cells.

Time point defined: cycle 4 day 1 (C4D1), after more than 5 weeks of nivolumab. Every patient relapsed after autologous stem cell transplantation, and brentuximab vedotin exposure varied. The CDR3 is 11 residues long. Looked up from germline, CDR1 is SNHLY and CDR2 is FYNNEI. V was pared by 5 bases and J by 11 bases, with 10 bases between. Profiled with immunoSEQ multiplex PCR; TCRdb holds only in-frame clones, not every one. The table records over 50,000 clones, 70% to 90% of them present only once. The specimen was peripheral blood mononuclear cells (PBMCs), collected before the fourth cycle of nivolumab. The clonotype was recovered from a human donor with classical Hodgkin lymphoma. V gene TRBV2 combines with J gene TRBJ1-5; D remains ambiguous. CDR3 DNA sequence: TGTGCCAGCAGTCTCCTAATATCCCAGCATTTT. Translating gives CASSLLISQHF.